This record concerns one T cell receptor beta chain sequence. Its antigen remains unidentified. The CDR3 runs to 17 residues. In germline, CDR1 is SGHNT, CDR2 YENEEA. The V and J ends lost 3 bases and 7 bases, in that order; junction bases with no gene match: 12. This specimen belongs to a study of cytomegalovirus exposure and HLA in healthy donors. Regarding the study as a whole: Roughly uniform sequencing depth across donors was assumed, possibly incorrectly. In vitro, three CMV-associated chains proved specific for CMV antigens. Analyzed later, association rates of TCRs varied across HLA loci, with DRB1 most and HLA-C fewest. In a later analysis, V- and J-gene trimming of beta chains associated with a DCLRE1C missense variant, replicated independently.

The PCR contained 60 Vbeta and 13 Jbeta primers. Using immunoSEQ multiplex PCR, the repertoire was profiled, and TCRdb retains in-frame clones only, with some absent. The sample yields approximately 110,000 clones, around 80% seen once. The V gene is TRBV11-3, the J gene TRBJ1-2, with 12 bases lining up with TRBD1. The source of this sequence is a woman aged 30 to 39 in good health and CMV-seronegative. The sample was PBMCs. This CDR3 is CASSLAGTGGRSGGYTF. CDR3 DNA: TGTGCCAGCAGCTTGGCCGGGACAGGGGGCCGGTCGGGTGGCTACACCTTC.